The rows below give T cell receptor beta chains drawn from one sample of a study of blood T cell repertoires in COVID-19. Some clones are missing from TCRdb's copy, which holds only in-frame ones; the method was immunoSEQ multiplex PCR. Among some 320,000 clones listed, about 85% were seen once. The sequencing sample was made of PBMCs or T cells enriched from blood (not recorded which). The receptors originated from a woman between 25 and 40 years old who had been exposed to COVID-19. Both conserved end residues are part of each CDR3. A D gene is named only where the DNA matches it firmly. Size is omitted from some rows. Given values are once, few, many or a class for expanded clones.

cdr3_length	clone_size	v_call	j_call	d_call	cdr3_aa	cdr3_nt
15	-	TRBV14	TRBJ1-6	-	CASSQDYGGGSPLHF	TGTGCCAGCAGCCAAGATTACGGGGGGGGGTCACCCCTCCACTTT
15	-	TRBV9	TRBJ2-1	TRBD1	CASSVERTGGDEQFF	TGTGCCAGCAGCGTAGAGAGGACAGGGGGCGATGAGCAGTTCTTC
15	-	TRBV27	TRBJ1-2	TRBD1	CASTTLGQGGYGYTF	TGTGCCAGCACTACATTGGGACAGGGAGGCTATGGCTACACCTTC
18	-	TRBV23-1	TRBJ1-2	TRBD1	CASSQPWHPGGSNYGYTF	TGCGCCAGCAGTCAACCTTGGCATCCAGGGGGCAGCAACTATGGCTACACCTTC
16	-	TRBV3-1/TRBV3-2	TRBJ2-6	-	CASSPTRSLGANVLTF	TGTGCCAGCAGCCCTACCCGGAGTCTGGGGGCCAACGTCCTGACTTTC
12	few	TRBV29-1	TRBJ2-1	-	CSLIRVNNEQFF	TGCAGCCTAATTCGGGTGAACAATGAGCAGTTCTTC
13	-	TRBV11-2	TRBJ1-2	-	CASSLAGINGYTF	TGTGCCAGCAGCTTAGCAGGGATCAATGGCTACACCTTC
15	once	TRBV6-1	TRBJ2-1	-	CASSEAHRAYNEQFF	TGTGCCAGCAGTGAAGCGCACCGCGCCTACAATGAGCAGTTCTTC
14	-	TRBV7-2	TRBJ1-2	-	CASSLAGRNYGYTF	TGTGCCAGCAGCTTAGCGGGGCGAAACTATGGCTACACCTTC
15	-	TRBV28	TRBJ2-2	TRBD2	CASRLIAGLTGELFF	TGTGCCAGCAGACTGATAGCGGGGCTTACCGGGGAGCTGTTTTTT
11	-	TRBV10-3	TRBJ2-5	-	CAIRAAETQYF	TGTGCCATCAGGGCTGCAGAGACCCAGTACTTC
17	-	TRBV19	TRBJ1-2	-	CASSTETATHGEYGYTF	TGTGCCAGTAGTACAGAGACGGCGACTCATGGGGAGTATGGCTACACCTTC
15	few	TRBV6-5	TRBJ2-7	-	CASGWTTERSGEQYF	TGTGCCAGCGGGTGGACGACCGAGCGAAGCGGCGAGCAGTACTTC
14	-	TRBV11-2	TRBJ1-1	TRBD1	CASSLRQGYTEAFF	TGTGCCAGCAGCCTCAGACAGGGCTACACTGAAGCTTTCTTT
15	many	TRBV12-5	TRBJ1-1	-	CASGLGRSSNTEAFF	TGTGCTAGTGGTTTGGGCAGATCCTCAAACACTGAAGCTTTCTTT
14	-	TRBV7-8	TRBJ2-1	TRBD2	CASSTSGGRNEQFF	TGTGCCAGCAGCACTAGCGGGGGTAGGAATGAGCAGTTCTTC
15	once	TRBV27	TRBJ2-3	-	CASSLIQGFTDTQYF	TGTGCCAGCAGTTTGATACAGGGTTTCACAGATACGCAGTATTTT
15	-	TRBV28	TRBJ1-3	-	CASIPGGDSGNTIYF	TGTGCCAGCATTCCGGGAGGCGACTCTGGAAACACCATATATTTT
13	-	TRBV25-1	TRBJ1-2	-	CASSEWSGYGYTF	TGTGCCAGCAGTGAATGGTCGGGGTACGGCTACACCTTC
14	-	TRBV11-2	TRBJ1-1	-	CASSFNLGGTEAFF	TGTGCCAGCAGCTTTAATTTGGGGGGCACTGAAGCTTTCTTT
12	-	TRBV5-5	TRBJ1-2	-	CASSLYREGYTF	TGTGCCAGCAGCTTGTACAGGGAGGGCTACACCTTC
13	-	TRBV12-3/TRBV12-4	TRBJ1-5	-	CASTTNSNQPQHF	TGTGCCAGCACGACTAATAGCAATCAGCCCCAGCATTTT
12	-	TRBV25-1	TRBJ1-2	-	CASSGGVGGYTF	TGTGCCAGCAGCGGAGGGGTAGGAGGCTACACCTTC
16	-	TRBV5-4	TRBJ2-1	-	CASSLGASAAGDEQFF	TGTGCCAGCAGCTTGGGGGCTAGCGCGGCCGGGGATGAGCAGTTCTTC
16	-	TRBV9	TRBJ2-3	-	CASSVLTGTSTDTQYF	TGTGCCAGCAGCGTACTTACTGGGACTAGCACAGATACGCAGTATTTT
14	-	TRBV28	TRBJ1-3	-	CASFPGFSGNTIYF	TGTGCCAGCTTTCCAGGATTCTCTGGAAACACCATATATTTT
15	once	TRBV6-4	TRBJ1-1	TRBD1	CASSPGQGTNTEAFF	TGTGCCAGCAGTCCAGGACAGGGGACGAACACTGAAGCTTTCTTT
13	-	TRBV10-3	TRBJ1-1	TRBD1	CAISGTGDTEAFF	TGTGCCATCAGTGGCACAGGGGACACTGAAGCTTTCTTT
15	-	TRBV2	TRBJ1-6	-	CASSVQRGPRSPLHF	TGTGCCAGCAGCGTACAAAGGGGCCCCCGGTCACCCCTCCACTTT
18	once	TRBV19	TRBJ1-5	-	CASSMLLQGSWSNQPQHF	TGTGCCAGTAGTATGCTACTGCAGGGTTCGTGGAGCAATCAGCCCCAGCATTTT
13	-	TRBV12-3/TRBV12-4	TRBJ2-2	-	CASSSEVGGELFF	TGTGCCAGCAGTTCCGAGGTTGGCGGGGAGCTGTTTTTT
15	-	TRBV25-1	TRBJ2-2	TRBD2	CASSDISGRAGELFF	TGTGCCAGCAGTGACATAAGCGGGAGGGCCGGGGAGCTGTTTTTT
13	-	TRBV6-4	TRBJ1-2	TRBD1	CASRDRGCWGYTF	TGTGCCAGCAGGGACAGGGGTTGTTGGGGCTACACCTTC
16	once	TRBV5-1	TRBJ2-1	TRBD2	CASSLGVGTSGNEQFF	TGCGCCAGCAGCTTGGGGGTAGGGACTAGCGGGAATGAGCAGTTCTTC
14	-	TRBV5-1	TRBJ1-3	-	CASSLVGNRDTIYF	TGCGCCAGCAGCTTGGTCGGTAACAGGGACACCATATATTTT
16	-	TRBV6-2/TRBV6-3	TRBJ1-2	-	CASSYSFGRGQSGYTF	TGTGCCAGCAGTTACTCGTTTGGCAGGGGCCAGAGTGGCTACACCTTC